A single T cell receptor (beta chain) is shown here with its context. Its antigen remains unknown. CDR1 MNHEY and CDR2 SVGAGI come from the germline V gene. This CDR3 is built from 14 residues. V lost 2 bases and J lost 5; bases outside the gene matches: 4. Produced via immunoSEQ multiplex PCR; TCRdb's table is partial and in-frame only. Counted here are 45,000 to 55,000 clones, about 90% occurring once; the ten biggest clones make up around 9.3%. This sample is part of a study of PD-L1 blockade in urothelial cancer. Background on the study: A median of 141,255 T cells was found in the blood samples.

Study results and caveats: For durable-benefit patients, tumor-associated blood clones expanded more at 3 weeks.

Time point noted: peripheral blood 6 weeks after treatment start. It was locally advanced or metastatic urothelial carcinoma that patients had. Samples were collected from each patient before treatment and during treatment. Each patient gave between 1 and 8 of them in total. J is TRBJ2-5 and V is TRBV6-5, with 8 bases matching TRBD2. The source material was PBMCs, sampled around atezolizumab (anti-PD-L1) treatment. The TCR originated in a man aged 55 to 70 with urothelial cancer. The CDR3 DNA is TGTGCCAGCAGTTACGAGCGGGGGAGTGAGACCCAGTACTTC. Its translation is CASSYERGSETQYF.